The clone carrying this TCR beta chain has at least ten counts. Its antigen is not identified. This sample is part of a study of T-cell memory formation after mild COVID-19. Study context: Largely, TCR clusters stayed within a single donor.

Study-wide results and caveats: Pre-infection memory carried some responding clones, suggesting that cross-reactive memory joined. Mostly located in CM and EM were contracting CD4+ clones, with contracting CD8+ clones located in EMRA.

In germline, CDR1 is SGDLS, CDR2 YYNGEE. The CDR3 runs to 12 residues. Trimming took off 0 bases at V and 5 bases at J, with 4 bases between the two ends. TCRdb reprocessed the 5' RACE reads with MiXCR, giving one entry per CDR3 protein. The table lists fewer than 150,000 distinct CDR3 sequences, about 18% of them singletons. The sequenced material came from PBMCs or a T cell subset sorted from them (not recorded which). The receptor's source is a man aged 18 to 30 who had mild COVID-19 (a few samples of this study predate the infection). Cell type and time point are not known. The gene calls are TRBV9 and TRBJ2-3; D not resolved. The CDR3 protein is CASSVDRDTQYF. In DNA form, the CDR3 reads TGTGCCAGCAGCGTAGATAGAGATACGCAGTATTTT.